This TCR beta chain is from a study of blood T cell repertoires in COVID-19. Turning to the study itself: Spain, Italy and the United States supplied samples that represented acute and convalescent COVID-19. The analysed material was cDNA or gDNA that came from T cells, B-cell-depleted T cells, or PBMCs.

The method was immunoSEQ multiplex PCR; TCRdb's version includes in-frame clones alone and lacks a portion of them. The repertoire has more than 120,000 clones, around 89% of them found once; the top ten carry 28%. After removal of 6 bases from V and 8 bases from J, the junction contained 11 bases not matched to a gene. The CDR3 has 15 amino acids. Germline lookup yields CDR1 MNHEY and CDR2 SVGAGI. This chain links TRBV6-5 with TRBJ1-2; TRBD1 agrees at 11 bases. This receptor was taken from a human donor in a cohort sampled during active COVID-19. Sequencing used peripheral blood. CDR3 amino acids: CASSSFGQGARGYTF. CDR3 nucleotide sequence: TGTGCCAGCAGCTCCTTTGGACAGGGGGCGCGGGGCTACACCTTC.